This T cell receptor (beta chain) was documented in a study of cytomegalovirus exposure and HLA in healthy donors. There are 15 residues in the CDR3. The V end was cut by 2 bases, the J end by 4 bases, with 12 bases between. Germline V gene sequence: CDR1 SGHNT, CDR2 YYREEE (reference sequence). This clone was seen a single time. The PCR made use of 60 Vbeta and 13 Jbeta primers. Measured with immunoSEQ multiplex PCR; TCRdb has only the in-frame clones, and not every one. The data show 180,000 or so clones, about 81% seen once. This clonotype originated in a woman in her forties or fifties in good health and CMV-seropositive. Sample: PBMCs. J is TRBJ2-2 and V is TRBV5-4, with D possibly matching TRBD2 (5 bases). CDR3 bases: TGTGCCAGCAGCTTTCCGGGTCGGGGCACCGGGGAGCTGTTTTTT. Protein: CASSFPGRGTGELFF.